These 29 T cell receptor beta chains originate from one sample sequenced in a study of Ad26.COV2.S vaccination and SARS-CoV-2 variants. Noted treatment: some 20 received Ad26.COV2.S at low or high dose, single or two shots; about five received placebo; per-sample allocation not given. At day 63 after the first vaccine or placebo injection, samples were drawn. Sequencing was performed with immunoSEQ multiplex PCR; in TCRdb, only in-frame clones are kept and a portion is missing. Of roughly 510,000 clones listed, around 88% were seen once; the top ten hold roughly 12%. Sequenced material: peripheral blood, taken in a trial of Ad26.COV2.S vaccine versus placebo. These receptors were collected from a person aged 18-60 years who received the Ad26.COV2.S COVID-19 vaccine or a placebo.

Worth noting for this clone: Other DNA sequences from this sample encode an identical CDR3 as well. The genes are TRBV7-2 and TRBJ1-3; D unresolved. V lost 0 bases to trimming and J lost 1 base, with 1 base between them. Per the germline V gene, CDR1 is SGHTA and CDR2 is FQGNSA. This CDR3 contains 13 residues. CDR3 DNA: TGTGCCAGCAGCTTAGCATCTGGAAACACCATATATTTT. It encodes CASSLASGNTIYF.

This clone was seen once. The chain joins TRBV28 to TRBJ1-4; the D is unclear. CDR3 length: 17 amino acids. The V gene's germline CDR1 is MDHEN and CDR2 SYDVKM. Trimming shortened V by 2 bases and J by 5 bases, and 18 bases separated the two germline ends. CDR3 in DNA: TGTGCCAGCAGTTTAGGCGCAAGGGTAAGGAAAAATGAAAAACTGTTTTTT. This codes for CASSLGARVRKNEKLFF.

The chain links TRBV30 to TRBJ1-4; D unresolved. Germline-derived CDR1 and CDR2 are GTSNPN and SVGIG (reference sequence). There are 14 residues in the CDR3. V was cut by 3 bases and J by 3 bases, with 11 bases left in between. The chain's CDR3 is CAWSFTSANEKLFF. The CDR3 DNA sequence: TGTGCCTGGAGCTTCACCAGCGCTAATGAAAAACTGTTTTTT.

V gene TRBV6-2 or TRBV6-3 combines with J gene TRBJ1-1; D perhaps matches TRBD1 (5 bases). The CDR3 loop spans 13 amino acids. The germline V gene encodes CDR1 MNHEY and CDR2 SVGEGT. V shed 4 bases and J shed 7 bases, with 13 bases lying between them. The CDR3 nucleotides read TGTGCCAGCAGTTCCTCTTTGGGGCGTGAAGCTTTCTTT. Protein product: CASSSSLGREAFF.

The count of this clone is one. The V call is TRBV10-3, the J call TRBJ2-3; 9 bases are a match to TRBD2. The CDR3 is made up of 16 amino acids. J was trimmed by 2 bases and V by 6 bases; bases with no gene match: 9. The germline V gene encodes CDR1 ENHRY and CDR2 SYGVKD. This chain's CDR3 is CAISPGREGHTDTQYF. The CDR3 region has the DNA TGTGCCATCAGCCCCGGGCGGGAGGGCCACACAGATACGCAGTATTTT.

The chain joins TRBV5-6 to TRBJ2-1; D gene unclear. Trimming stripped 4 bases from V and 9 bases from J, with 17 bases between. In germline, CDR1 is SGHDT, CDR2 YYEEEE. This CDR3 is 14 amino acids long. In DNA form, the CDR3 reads TGTGCCAGCAGCAAAGGTCCCACGGTTGTTGAGCAGTTCTTC. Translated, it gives CASSKGPTVVEQFF.

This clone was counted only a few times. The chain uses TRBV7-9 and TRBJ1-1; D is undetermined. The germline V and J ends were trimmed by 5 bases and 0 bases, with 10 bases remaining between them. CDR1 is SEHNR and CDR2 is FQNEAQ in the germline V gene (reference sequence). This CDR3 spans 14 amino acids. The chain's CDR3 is CASSPGLMNTEAFF. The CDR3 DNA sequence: TGTGCCAGCAGCCCCGGACTGATGAACACTGAAGCTTTCTTT.

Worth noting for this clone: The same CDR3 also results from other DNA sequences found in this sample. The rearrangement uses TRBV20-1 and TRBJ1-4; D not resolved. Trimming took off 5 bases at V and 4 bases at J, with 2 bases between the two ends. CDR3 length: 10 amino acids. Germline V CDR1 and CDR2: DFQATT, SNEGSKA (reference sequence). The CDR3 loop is CSAGNEKLFF. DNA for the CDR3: TGCAGTGCTGGTAATGAAAAACTGTTTTTT.

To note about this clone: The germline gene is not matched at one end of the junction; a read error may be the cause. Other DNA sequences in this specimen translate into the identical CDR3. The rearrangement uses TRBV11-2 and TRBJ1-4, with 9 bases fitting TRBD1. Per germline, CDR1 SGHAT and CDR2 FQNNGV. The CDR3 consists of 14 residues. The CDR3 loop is CASSLTGGDEKLFF. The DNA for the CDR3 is TGTGCCAGTAGCTTAACAGGGGGCGATGAAAAACTGTTTTTT.

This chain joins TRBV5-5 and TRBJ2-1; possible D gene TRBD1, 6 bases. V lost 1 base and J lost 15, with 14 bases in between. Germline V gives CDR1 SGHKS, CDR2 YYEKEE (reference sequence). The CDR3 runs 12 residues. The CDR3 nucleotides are TGTGCCAGCAGCTTGAATTCTCAGGGGTGGTTCTTC. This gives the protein CASSLNSQGWFF.

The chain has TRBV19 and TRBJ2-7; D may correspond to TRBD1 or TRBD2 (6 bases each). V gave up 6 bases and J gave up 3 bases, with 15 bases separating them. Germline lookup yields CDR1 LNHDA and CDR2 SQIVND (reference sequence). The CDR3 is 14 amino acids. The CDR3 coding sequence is TGTGCCAGTAGCCCGAGGGGGGCCTTCTACGAGCAGTACTTC. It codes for CASSPRGAFYEQYF.

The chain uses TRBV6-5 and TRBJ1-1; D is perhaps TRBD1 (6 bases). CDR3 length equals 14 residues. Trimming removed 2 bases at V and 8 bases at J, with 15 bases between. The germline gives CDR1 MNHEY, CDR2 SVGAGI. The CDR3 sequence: CASSYAKRGAEAFF. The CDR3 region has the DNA TGTGCCAGCAGTTACGCGAAGCGGGGGGCGGAAGCTTTCTTT.

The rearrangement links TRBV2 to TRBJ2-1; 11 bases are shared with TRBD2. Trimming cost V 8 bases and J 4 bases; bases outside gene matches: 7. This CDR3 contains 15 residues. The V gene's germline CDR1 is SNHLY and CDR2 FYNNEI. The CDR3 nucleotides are TGTGCCAGCCGCTACGGGACTAGCGGATACAATGAGCAGTTCTTC. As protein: CASRYGTSGYNEQFF.

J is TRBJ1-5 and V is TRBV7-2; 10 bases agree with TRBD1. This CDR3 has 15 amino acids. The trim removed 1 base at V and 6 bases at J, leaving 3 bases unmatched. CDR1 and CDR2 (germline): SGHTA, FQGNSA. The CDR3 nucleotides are TGTGCCAGCAGCTTAGGGGACAGGGGTGGTCAGCCCCAGCATTTT. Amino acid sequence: CASSLGDRGGQPQHF.

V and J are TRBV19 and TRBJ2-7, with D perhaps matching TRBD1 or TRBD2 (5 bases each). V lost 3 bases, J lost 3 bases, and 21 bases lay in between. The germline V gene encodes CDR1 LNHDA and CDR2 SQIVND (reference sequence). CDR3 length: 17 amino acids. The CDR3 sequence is CASSMLSSGTSIYEQYF. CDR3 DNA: TGTGCCAGTAGTATGCTCTCCTCCGGGACCTCAATCTACGAGCAGTACTTC.

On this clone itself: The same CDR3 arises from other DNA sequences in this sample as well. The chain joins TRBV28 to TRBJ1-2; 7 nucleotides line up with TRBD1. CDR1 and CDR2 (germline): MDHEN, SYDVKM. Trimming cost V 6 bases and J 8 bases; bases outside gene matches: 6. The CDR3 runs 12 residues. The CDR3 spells CASSPPGGGYTF. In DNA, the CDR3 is TGTGCCAGCAGCCCACCAGGGGGAGGCTACACCTTC.

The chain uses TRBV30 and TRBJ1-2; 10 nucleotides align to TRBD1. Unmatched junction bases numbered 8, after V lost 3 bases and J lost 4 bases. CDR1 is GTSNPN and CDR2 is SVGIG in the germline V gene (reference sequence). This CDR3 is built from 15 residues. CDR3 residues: CAWRGQGFIGYGYTF. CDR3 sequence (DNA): TGTGCCTGGAGGGGACAGGGGTTTATCGGCTATGGCTACACCTTC.

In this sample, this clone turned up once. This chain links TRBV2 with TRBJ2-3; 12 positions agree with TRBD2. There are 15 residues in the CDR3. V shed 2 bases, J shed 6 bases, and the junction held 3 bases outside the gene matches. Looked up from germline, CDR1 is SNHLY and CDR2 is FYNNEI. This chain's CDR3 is CASSERLAGGDTQYF. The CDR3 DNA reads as TGTGCCAGCAGTGAACGGCTAGCGGGAGGGGATACGCAGTATTTT.

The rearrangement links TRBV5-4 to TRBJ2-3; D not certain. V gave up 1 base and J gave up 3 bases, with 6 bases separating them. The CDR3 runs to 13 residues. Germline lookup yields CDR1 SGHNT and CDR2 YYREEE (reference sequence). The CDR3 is CASSLLHTDTQYF. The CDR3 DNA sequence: TGTGCCAGCAGCTTGTTACATACAGATACGCAGTATTTT.

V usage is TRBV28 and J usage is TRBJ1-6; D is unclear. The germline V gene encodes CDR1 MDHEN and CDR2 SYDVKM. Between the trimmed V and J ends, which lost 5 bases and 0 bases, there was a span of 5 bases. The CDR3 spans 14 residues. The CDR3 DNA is TGTGCCAGCAGTGGTAGCTCCTATAATTCACCCCTCCACTTT. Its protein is CASSGSSYNSPLHF.

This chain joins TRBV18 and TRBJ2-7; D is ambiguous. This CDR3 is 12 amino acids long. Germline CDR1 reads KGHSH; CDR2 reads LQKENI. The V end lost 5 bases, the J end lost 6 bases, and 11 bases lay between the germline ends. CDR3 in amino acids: CASSGPGGEQYF. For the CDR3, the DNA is TGTGCCAGCTCAGGCCCAGGCGGCGAGCAGTACTTC.

CDR3 bases: TGTGCCAGCAGTTCCTTACAGCCAGAAGCTTTCTTT. The encoded protein is CASSSLQPEAFF. V gene TRBV12-3 or TRBV12-4 combines with J gene TRBJ1-1, with D hard to call. The CDR3 totals 12 residues. Trimming shortened V by 4 bases and J by 8 bases, and 11 bases separated the two germline ends.

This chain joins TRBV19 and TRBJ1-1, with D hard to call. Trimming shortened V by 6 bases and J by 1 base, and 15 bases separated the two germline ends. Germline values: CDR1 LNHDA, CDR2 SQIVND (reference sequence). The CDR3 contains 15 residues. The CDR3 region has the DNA TGTGCCAGTAGGCCCCCCGTTTTATGGAACACTGAAGCTTTCTTT. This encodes CASRPPVLWNTEAFF.

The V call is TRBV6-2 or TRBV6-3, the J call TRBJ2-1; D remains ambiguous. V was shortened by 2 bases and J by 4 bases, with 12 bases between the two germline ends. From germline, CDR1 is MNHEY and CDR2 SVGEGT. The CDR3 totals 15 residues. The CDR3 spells CASSYGRNDYNEQFF. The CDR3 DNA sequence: TGTGCCAGCAGTTACGGTCGGAACGATTACAATGAGCAGTTCTTC.

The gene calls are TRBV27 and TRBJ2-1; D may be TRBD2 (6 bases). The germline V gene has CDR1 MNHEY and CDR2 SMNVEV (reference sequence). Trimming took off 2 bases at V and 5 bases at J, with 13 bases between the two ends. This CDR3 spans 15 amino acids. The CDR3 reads CASSLGSGPHNEQFF. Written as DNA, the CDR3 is TGTGCCAGCAGTTTAGGGAGCGGGCCCCACAATGAGCAGTTCTTC.

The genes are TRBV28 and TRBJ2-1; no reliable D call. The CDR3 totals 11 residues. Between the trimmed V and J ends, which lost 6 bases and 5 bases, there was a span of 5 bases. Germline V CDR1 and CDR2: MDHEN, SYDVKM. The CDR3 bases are TGTGCCAGCAGCTCGAACAATGAGCAGTTCTTC. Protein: CASSSNNEQFF.

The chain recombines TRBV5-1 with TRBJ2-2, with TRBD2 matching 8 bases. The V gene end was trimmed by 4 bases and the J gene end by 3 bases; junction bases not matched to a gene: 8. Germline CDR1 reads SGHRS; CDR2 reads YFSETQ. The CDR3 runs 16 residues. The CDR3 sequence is CASSPGGLLYTGELFF. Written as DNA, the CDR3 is TGCGCCAGCAGCCCGGGGGGGCTCCTATACACCGGGGAGCTGTTTTTT.

CDR3 protein: CAINRGFEETQYF. Here the CDR3 DNA reads TGTGCCATCAACCGGGGCTTCGAGGAGACCCAGTACTTC. The rearrangement links TRBV10-3 to TRBJ2-5, with D perhaps matching TRBD1 or TRBD2 (5 bases each). The CDR3 is made up of 13 amino acids. Trimming shortened V by 7 bases and J by 5 bases, and 14 bases separated the two germline ends. Germline V gives CDR1 ENHRY, CDR2 SYGVKD.

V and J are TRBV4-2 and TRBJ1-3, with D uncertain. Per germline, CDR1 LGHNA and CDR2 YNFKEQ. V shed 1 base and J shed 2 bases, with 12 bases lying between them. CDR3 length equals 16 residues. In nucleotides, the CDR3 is TGTGCCAGCAGCCAAGTACCGGGGATCCCTGGAAACACCATATATTTT. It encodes CASSQVPGIPGNTIYF.